This T cell receptor (beta chain) is drawn from a study of blood T cell repertoires in COVID-19. Germline CDR1 SGHNT, CDR2 YYREEE (reference sequence). Trimming left V 4 bases short and J 4 bases short, with 12 bases between. The CDR3 extends over 14 amino acids. Per the study methods: Estimates of nucleated cell counts were drawn from the amplification of reference gene primers. TCRdb keeps only in-frame clones here, not all; method: immunoSEQ multiplex PCR. D and trimming were read from the DNA, whereas the V and J calls and clone size are those reported in that table. The table lists tens of thousands of clones, around four fifths of them singletons.

Sequenced material: peripheral blood. The V and J genes are TRBV5-4 and TRBJ1-5; D is uncertain. The source is a woman in her sixties or seventies with acute or convalescent COVID-19. The CDR3 is CASSPSPVNQPQHF. The CDR3 DNA sequence: TGTGCCAGCAGCCCTAGCCCCGTGAATCAGCCCCAGCATTTT.